This entry lists 31 T cell receptor beta chains sequenced from one sample in a study of T-cell reconstitution after alpha-beta-depleted transplantation in children. The TCRbeta library incorporated unique molecular identifiers. Using its own MiXCR run on the PCR reads, TCRdb lists one record per CDR3 protein. Here the sample spans roughly 340,000 distinct CDR3 sequences, around 15% being singletons. The material sequenced was PBMCs, mostly from graft donor cells, taken 360 days after TCRalphabeta/CD19-depleted stem cell transplant. All receptors come from a male patient under 10 years old who had a stem cell transplant for acute lymphoblastic leukemia, so the T cells may come from the graft donor.

The chain carries TRBV5-6 and TRBJ1-1; tentatively, D is TRBD1 (5 bases). The V and J ends lost 3 bases and 4 bases respectively, with 10 bases between them. Germline CDR1 is SGHDT and CDR2 is YYEEEE. The CDR3 runs 13 residues. This chain's CDR3 is CASSSGRPTEAFF. The CDR3 nucleotides read TGTGCCAGCAGCTCGGGACGCCCCACTGAAGCTTTCTTT.

The chain couples TRBV6-4 to TRBJ2-4; D is perhaps TRBD1 (5 bases). Trimming removed 8 bases from V and 8 bases from J, with 22 bases in between. This CDR3 is 15 amino acids long. From germline, CDR1 is MRHNA and CDR2 SNTAGT. The CDR3 nucleotides read TGTGCCAGCGGGTCAGGGATTGGGGATAGGGACATTCAGTACTTC. Protein: CASGSGIGDRDIQYF.

This chain uses TRBV4-2 with TRBJ2-3; TRBD1 might be the D (5 bases). Germline assignment: CDR1 LGHNA and CDR2 YNFKEQ. V was pared by 0 bases and J by 0 bases, with 10 bases between. The CDR3 loop spans 16 amino acids. The CDR3 is CASSQEWGASTDTQYF. The CDR3 DNA is TGTGCCAGCAGCCAAGAATGGGGCGCTAGCACAGATACGCAGTATTTT.

The chain uses TRBV28 and TRBJ2-3; the D gene is possibly TRBD2 (6 bases). This CDR3 is 14 amino acids long. CDR1 MDHEN and CDR2 SYDVKM come from the germline V gene. V lost 3 bases and J lost 8, with 15 bases in between. CDR3 DNA: TGTGCCAGCAGTTTTCCCGGGCTGGAGGGTACGCAGTATTTT. Protein sequence: CASSFPGLEGTQYF.

The V and J genes are TRBV29-1 and TRBJ2-2, with 10 bases that match TRBD2. Germline values: CDR1 SQVTM, CDR2 ANQGSEA. This CDR3 has 17 amino acids. V gave up 0 bases and J gave up 5 bases; unmatched junction bases: 9. The CDR3 reads CSVEDDSGRARTGELFF. In DNA form, the CDR3 reads TGCAGCGTTGAAGATGACAGCGGGAGGGCCCGGACCGGGGAGCTGTTTTTT.

This sequence joins TRBV15 and TRBJ1-2; D not resolved. CDR1 LNHNV and CDR2 YYDKDF come from the germline V gene (reference sequence). The length of the CDR3 is 15 residues. V lost 0 bases and J lost 0, with 8 bases in between. The CDR3 DNA follows: TGTGCCACCAGCAGAGATTGGACGGCTAACTATGGCTACACCTTC. This sequence encodes CATSRDWTANYGYTF.

The table lists this clonotype with a few counts. The chain is built from TRBV4-3 and TRBJ2-1, with unresolved D. CDR1 is LGHNA and CDR2 is YSLEER in the germline V gene. This CDR3 has 17 amino acids. The V and J ends lost 4 bases and 0 bases respectively, with 16 bases between them. The CDR3: CASSPNQPESSYNEQFF. DNA for the CDR3: TGCGCCAGCAGCCCCAACCAACCAGAGAGCTCCTACAATGAGCAGTTCTTC.

This clonotype turned up a few times. DNA for the CDR3: TGCAGCGCTCCAGGGGGTAACACCGGGGAGCTGTTTTTT. This gives the protein CSAPGGNTGELFF. The chain uses TRBV29-1 and TRBJ2-2; 7 bases align to TRBD1. With V trimmed by 7 bases and J by 2 bases, 4 bases remained unmatched. Germline V gives CDR1 SQVTM, CDR2 ANQGSEA. The CDR3 totals 13 residues.

DNA for the CDR3: TGTGCCAGCAGTTTCCGGGCGAGTGGGTTTGGAGAGACCCAGTACTTC. It encodes CASSFRASGFGETQYF. The chain is built from TRBV28 and TRBJ2-5, with no clear D. The V gene's germline CDR1 is MDHEN and CDR2 SYDVKM. The CDR3 covers 16 residues. Trimming left V 3 bases short and J 4 bases short, with 18 bases between.

The J gene is TRBJ2-4, the V gene TRBV29-1, with TRBD1 identical over 9 bases. V lost 7 bases and J lost 7; bases outside the gene matches: 2. The CDR3 contains 11 residues. Germline V gene data show CDR1 as SQVTM and CDR2 as ANQGSEA. The CDR3 region is CSADRGNIQYF. The DNA for the CDR3 is TGCAGCGCGGACAGGGGTAACATTCAGTACTTC.

This clonotype was seen many times. This chain links TRBV29-1 with TRBJ2-1; D possibly corresponds to TRBD1 (5 bases). From germline, CDR1 is SQVTM and CDR2 ANQGSEA. The CDR3 sequence is 16 residues long. V shed 1 base and J shed 0 bases, with 13 bases lying between them. The DNA for the CDR3 is TGCAGCGTTGAAGGGGTAGGGGTCCCCTCCTACAATGAGCAGTTCTTC. Its protein is CSVEGVGVPSYNEQFF.

The V gene is TRBV5-1, the J gene TRBJ2-7; 8 bases agree with TRBD1. V gave up 0 bases and J gave up 3 bases; unmatched junction bases: 5. Per the germline V gene, CDR1 is SGHRS and CDR2 is YFSETQ. This CDR3 is built from 15 residues. The chain's CDR3 is CASSLAQGAVYEQYF. The CDR3 DNA reads TGCGCCAGCAGCTTGGCCCAGGGGGCCGTCTACGAGCAGTACTTC.

In this sample, this clonotype turned up a few times. This sequence joins TRBV11-2 and TRBJ2-5; D remains unclear. The CDR3 length is 11 residues. V was shortened by 5 bases and J by 7 bases, with 8 bases between the two germline ends. The V gene's germline CDR1 is SGHAT and CDR2 FQNNGV. CDR3 sequence reads: CASSPSGTQYF. The CDR3 DNA follows: TGTGCCAGCAGCCCCTCGGGGACCCAGTACTTC.

This chain connects TRBV18 to TRBJ2-2; maybe TRBD1 (5 bases). The CDR3 contains 15 residues. The V gene's germline CDR1 is KGHSH and CDR2 LQKENI. V lost 2 bases and J 3 bases, leaving 10 bases between the germline ends. This chain's CDR3 is CASSPGVTDTGELFF. CDR3 in DNA: TGTGCCAGCTCACCAGGGGTGACAGACACCGGGGAGCTGTTTTTT. Full variable domain (remainder filled in from reference TRBV18 and TRBJ2-2): NAGVMQNPRHLVRRRGQEARLRCSPMKGHSHVYWYRQLPEEGLKFMVYLQKENIIDESGMPKERFSAEFPKEGPSILRIQQVVRGDSAAYFCASSPGVTDTGELFFGEGSRLTVL.

This clonotype has just a few counts. The chain uses TRBV20-1 and TRBJ2-5; TRBD1 agrees at 7 bases. The J segment lost 4 bases and the V segment lost 6 bases, leaving 11 bases of the junction unmatched. This CDR3 comprises 14 residues. Germline V lookup: CDR1 DFQATT, CDR2 SNEGSKA (reference sequence). The CDR3 bases are TGCAGTGCCCTCCTGACAGGGAACAGAGAGACCCAGTACTTC. Translating gives CSALLTGNRETQYF.

In its sample, this clonotype was seen a few times. This chain joins TRBV24-1 and TRBJ2-2; 11 bases fit TRBD2. CDR1 and CDR2 (germline): KGHDR, SFDVKD. This CDR3 region has 19 residues. After removal of 3 bases from V and 3 bases from J, the junction contained 11 bases not matched to a gene. The DNA of the CDR3 is TGTGCCACCAGTGATGGTAGCGGGAGGGCCCTTGCCTACACCGGGGAGCTGTTTTTT. Amino acids: CATSDGSGRALAYTGELFF.

The CDR3 bases are TGTGCCAGCAGCTTATTAGCAGGGAGAGGTACCGGGGAGCTGTTTTTT. It translates to CASSLLAGRGTGELFF. The chain links TRBV7-3 to TRBJ2-2, with D perhaps TRBD1 or TRBD2 (5 bases each). The germline V gene encodes CDR1 SGHTA and CDR2 FQGTGA. V was shortened by 2 bases and J by 5 bases, with 15 bases between the two germline ends. This CDR3 comprises 16 residues.

In this sample, this clonotype turned up a few times. The chain is built from TRBV10-3 and TRBJ2-2; no clear D. Germline V CDR1 and CDR2: ENHRY, SYGVKD. Trimming cost V 5 bases and J 4 bases, with 11 bases left between them. The CDR3 spans 14 residues. CDR3 DNA: TGTGCCATCAGTCGGTATTCCGGCACCGGGGAGCTGTTTTTT. It yields the protein CAISRYSGTGELFF.

This clonotype was picked up many times. The V call is TRBV12-3 or TRBV12-4, the J call TRBJ1-2, with TRBD1 matching over 7 bases. With V trimmed by 8 bases and J by 2 bases, 5 bases remained unmatched. The CDR3 length is 13 residues. The CDR3 reads CASAPTGNYGYTF. As DNA, the CDR3 is TGTGCCAGCGCCCCGACAGGGAACTATGGCTACACCTTC.

The sample holds many counts of this clonotype. The DNA of the CDR3 is TGTGCCAGCAGCGTAGGTACTAGCGGGAGGGCGAGGAATGAGCAGTTCTTC. Amino acids: CASSVGTSGRARNEQFF. The chain couples TRBV9 to TRBJ2-1; 13 nucleotides agree with TRBD2. CDR3 length equals 17 residues. The trim removed 0 bases at V and 7 bases at J, leaving 7 bases unmatched. CDR1 SGDLS and CDR2 YYNGEE come from the germline V gene. The entire variable domain, with the rest obtained from reference TRBV9 and TRBJ2-1, is as follows: DSGVTQTPKHLITATGQRVTLRCSPRSGDLSVYWYQQSLDQGLQFLIQYYNGEERAKGNILERFSAQQFPDLHSELNLSSLELGDSALYFCASSVGTSGRARNEQFFGPGTRLTVL.

The rearrangement links TRBV15 to TRBJ2-7, with 13 positions matching TRBD2. V shed 1 base, J shed 3 bases, and the junction held 3 bases outside the gene matches. The CDR3 spans 16 residues. CDR1 and CDR2 (germline): LNHNV, YYDKDF (reference sequence). CDR3 region: CATSRGTSGSGYEQYF. In nucleotides, the CDR3 is TGTGCCACCAGCAGAGGGACTAGCGGGAGTGGCTACGAGCAGTACTTC.

This clonotype has just a few counts. The chain recombines TRBV19 with TRBJ2-7; 10 bases fit TRBD2. CDR1 LNHDA and CDR2 SQIVND come from the germline V gene (reference sequence). Trimming removed 5 bases from V and 4 bases from J; junction bases left unmatched: 8. The length of the CDR3 is 15 residues. CDR3 sequence: CASSLRTSGQYEQYF. The CDR3 nucleotides are TGTGCCAGTAGTCTGAGGACTAGCGGACAATACGAGCAGTACTTC.

This clonotype was counted a few times. The V gene is TRBV7-8, the J gene TRBJ2-2; TRBD2 aligns across 14 bases. The CDR3 length is 17 residues. Germline V gene sequence: CDR1 SGHVS, CDR2 FQNEAQ. V lost 3 bases to trimming and J lost 4 bases; unmatched junction nucleotides: 4. This chain's CDR3 is CASSLGLAGVGTGELFF. CDR3 nucleotide sequence: TGTGCCAGCAGCTTGGGACTAGCGGGAGTAGGCACCGGGGAGCTGTTTTTT.

This sequence joins TRBV10-2 and TRBJ2-1, with 11 bases identical to TRBD1. The CDR3 is 15 amino acids. Looked up from germline, CDR1 is WSHSY and CDR2 is SAAADI. Germline trimming cut 6 bases from V and 8 bases from J; bases unmatched to any gene: 9. CDR3 coding DNA: TGCGCCAGCAGGAGCCGAGGGACAGGGGGAGATGAGCAGTTCTTC. Its translation is CASRSRGTGGDEQFF.

There are a few counts of this clonotype. The chain uses TRBV7-2 and TRBJ1-4; no definite D call. The germline V and J ends were trimmed by 1 base and 8 bases, with 11 bases remaining between them. The CDR3 contains 14 residues. Per germline, CDR1 SGHTA and CDR2 FQGNSA. DNA of the CDR3: TGTGCCAGCAGCTTAGAACCGGACTGGGAAAAACTGTTTTTT. Translated: CASSLEPDWEKLFF.

This sequence joins TRBV12-3 or TRBV12-4 and TRBJ2-7; TRBD1 matches 7 bases. The CDR3 length is 15 residues. V gave up 6 bases and J gave up 5 bases; unmatched junction bases: 13. The CDR3 DNA is TGTGCCAGCAGCCTTCTTCTTAGGGGGCGGAACGAGCAGTACTTC. Protein sequence: CASSLLLRGRNEQYF.

This clonotype has just a few counts. The chain links TRBV15 to TRBJ1-5; D possibly corresponds to TRBD1 (6 bases). Deletions cut 6 bases from V and 4 bases from J, with 16 bases between. Germline assignment: CDR1 LNHNV and CDR2 YYDKDF (reference sequence). The CDR3 is 15 residues long. CDR3 sequence (DNA): TGTGCCACCAGTACAGGGTTGGATTGGAATCAGCCCCAGCATTTT. It yields the protein CATSTGLDWNQPQHF. Based on the CDR3 plus reference TRBV15 and TRBJ1-5, the full variable domain is DAMVIQNPRYQVTQFGKPVTLSCSQTLNHNVMYWYQQKSSQAPKLLFHYYDKDFNNEADTPDNFQSRRPNTSFCFLDIRSPGLGDTAMYLCATSTGLDWNQPQHFGDGTRLSIL.

This clonotype was seen a handful of times. The V gene is TRBV15, the J gene TRBJ2-1; no clear D gene. This CDR3 region has 17 residues. Per the germline V gene, CDR1 is LNHNV and CDR2 is YYDKDF (reference sequence). V was pared by 5 bases and J by 0 bases, with 17 bases between. The CDR3 region has the DNA TGTGCCACCAGCGGGTCAACCGGGTTCCACTCCTACAATGAGCAGTTCTTC. Its protein product is CATSGSTGFHSYNEQFF.

This clonotype was counted a few times. CDR3 DNA: TGCGCCAGCAGCTTGTCGGGGGACAATGAGCAGTTCTTC. This encodes CASSLSGDNEQFF. The gene calls are TRBV5-1 and TRBJ2-1, with a possible D match to TRBD2 (6 bases). Trimming left V 1 base short and J 5 bases short, with 7 bases between. Germline loops: CDR1 SGHRS, CDR2 YFSETQ. There are 13 residues in the CDR3.

This clonotype was observed a handful of times. The chain employs TRBV11-2 and TRBJ2-5, with D perhaps given as TRBD1 or TRBD2 (5 bases each). Germline CDR1 and CDR2: SGHAT and FQNNGV. The CDR3 spans 13 residues. Trimming shortened V by 3 bases and J by 5 bases, and 10 bases separated the two germline ends. This CDR3 reads CASSLAGTETQYF. The CDR3 DNA reads TGTGCCAGCAGCTTGGCAGGGACGGAGACCCAGTACTTC.

The CDR3 spells CASSPGLGVTDTQYF. CDR3 coding DNA: TGCGCCAGCAGCCCCGGACTAGGAGTCACAGATACGCAGTATTTT. This chain joins TRBV4-3 and TRBJ2-3, with TRBD2 matching over 7 bases. The CDR3 sequence is 15 residues long. In germline, CDR1 is LGHNA, CDR2 YSLEER. V shed 4 bases, J shed 2 bases, and the junction held 6 bases outside the gene matches.